The sequence of this T cell receptor beta chain was determined in a study of T cells in Graves' hyperthyroidism and ophthalmopathy. Absent ophthalmopathy progression within 18 months defined stable Graves' hyperthyroidism. Authors of the study amplified TCR beta CDR3 regions from RNA transcripts. Using the HTBI primer set, a first-round RT-PCR was run on the TCR CDR3. TCRdb ran MiXCR on the multiplex PCR reads and lists one entry per CDR3 protein. The table lists about 560,000 distinct CDR3 sequences, 16% of them singletons. The sequence was obtained from a young woman with Graves' hyperthyroidism. The specimen sequenced was blood.

The CDR3 protein is CASSPHTGVSPEAFF. The CDR3 DNA reads as TGTGCCAGCAGTCCCCACACAGGGGTTTCGCCTGAAGCTTTCTTT. The chain carries TRBV6-2 or TRBV6-3 and TRBJ1-1; 7 bases are a match to TRBD1. V shed 5 bases and J 6 bases; nucleotides not matched to a gene: 12. CDR1 MNHEY and CDR2 SVGEGT come from the germline V gene. The CDR3 sequence is 15 residues long.